These T cell receptor beta chains were read from a single sample in a study of T cell repertoires in cytomegalovirus infection. TCRdb used MiXCR to reprocess the reads, holding one entry per CDR3 protein. The data contain around 770,000 distinct CDR3 sequences, 25% to 35% of them singletons. For these TCRs, the target antigens are not known. The material was cultured CD8+ T cells from PBMCs, obtained from culture after CMV antigen stimulation. Receptor source: a human donor in good health (CMV status not recorded). Some clones in this sample may be carry-over from other donors' samples. Both conserved end residues are part of each CDR3. Each record gives: J gene, clone size, D gene, V gene, CDR3 protein. A D gene is named only where the DNA matches it firmly. The size entry is marked missing in some rows and otherwise reads once, few, many or a size class.

J gene: TRBJ2-3; clone size: .; D gene: .; V gene: TRBV7-9; CDR3 protein: CASSWDTSSTDTQYF
J gene: TRBJ2-3; clone size: many; D gene: .; V gene: TRBV7-3; CDR3 protein: CASSPTGISTDTQYF
J gene: TRBJ2-1; clone size: .; D gene: .; V gene: TRBV7-4; CDR3 protein: CASSPRTVSYNEQFF
J gene: TRBJ1-1; clone size: few; D gene: .; V gene: TRBV4-2; CDR3 protein: CASSRQSGRTEAFF
J gene: TRBJ2-1; clone size: few; D gene: TRBD2; V gene: TRBV6-2/TRBV6-3; CDR3 protein: CASSYETSGLRYNEQFF
J gene: TRBJ1-5; clone size: .; D gene: .; V gene: TRBV23-1; CDR3 protein: CASSRPQVIVDQPQHF
J gene: TRBJ2-3; clone size: few; D gene: .; V gene: TRBV11-2; CDR3 protein: CARGRYGRSTDTQYF
J gene: TRBJ1-6; clone size: .; D gene: .; V gene: TRBV7-9; CDR3 protein: CASSLAIGVRSPLHF
J gene: TRBJ1-5; clone size: many; D gene: .; V gene: TRBV7-8; CDR3 protein: CASSFGTFDSNQPQHF
J gene: TRBJ1-6; clone size: many; D gene: .; V gene: TRBV7-8; CDR3 protein: CASSPLDLFSPLHF
J gene: TRBJ2-1; clone size: few; D gene: TRBD2; V gene: TRBV29-1; CDR3 protein: CSVRTSGGADNEQFF